These 29 T cell receptor beta chains came from one sample sequenced in a study of neurological immune-mediated disorders. A single record per CDR3 protein comes from TCRdb applying MiXCR to the 5' RACE reads. Seen here are 30,000 to 40,000 distinct CDR3 sequences, 3.5% to 4% observed once, and the top ten hold approximately 2.2%. The sequenced material came from PBMCs. These receptors all come from a man aged 30 to 45 with multiple sclerosis.

This clonotype was seen repeatedly, ten times or more. V is TRBV6-5 and J is TRBJ2-1; 11 bases map to TRBD2. The CDR3 covers 18 residues. V shed 1 base and J 7 bases; nucleotides not matched to a gene: 12. Germline CDR1 reads MNHEY; CDR2 reads SVGAGI. CDR3 region: CASSYLGPTSGGSNEQFF. CDR3 DNA sequence: TGTGCCAGCAGTTACTTGGGACCAACTAGCGGGGGTTCAAATGAGCAGTTCTTC.

This clonotype came up many times. The chain combines TRBV15 with TRBJ2-1; 8 nucleotides match TRBD2. Germline CDR1 LNHNV, CDR2 YYDKDF (reference sequence). The CDR3 is 16 amino acids. Trimming cost V 5 bases and J 0 bases; bases outside gene matches: 6. CDR3 in amino acids: CATSASGGPSYNEQFF. CDR3 DNA: TGTGCCACCAGCGCCAGCGGGGGACCCTCCTACAATGAGCAGTTCTTC.

This clonotype was recorded at least ten times. The chain employs TRBV20-1 and TRBJ2-1; 7 bases are shared with TRBD2. V gave up 6 bases and J gave up 3 bases; unmatched junction bases: 5. Germline-derived CDR1 and CDR2 are DFQATT and SNEGSKA (reference sequence). The length of the CDR3 is 13 residues. DNA of the CDR3: TGCAGTGCCTCCGGGGGGAACTACAATGAGCAGTTCTTC. Translation gives CSASGGNYNEQFF.

This clonotype was counted ten times or more. V usage is TRBV20-1 and J usage is TRBJ1-5; no clear D. The CDR3 totals 13 residues. Germline V gene sequence: CDR1 DFQATT, CDR2 SNEGSKA (reference sequence). Trimming left V 8 bases short and J 2 bases short, with 13 bases between. DNA for the CDR3: TGCAGTTCGAGGCAGGCGGGCAATCAGCCCCAGCATTTT. It codes for CSSRQAGNQPQHF.

As for this clonotype: A much larger clone differs by one base, so this may be a read error. In nucleotides, the CDR3 is TGTGCCACCAGTTGGGCCTACGAGCAGTACGTC. Its protein product is CATSWAYEQYV. The gene calls are TRBV6-6 and TRBJ2-7; D ambiguous. The length of the CDR3 is 11 residues. Germline CDR1 MNHNY, CDR2 SVGAGI (reference sequence).

This clonotype was counted many times. DNA for the CDR3: TGCAGTGCGACATACCACTCTGGAAACACCATATATTTT. It yields the protein CSATYHSGNTIYF. This chain connects TRBV20-1 to TRBJ1-3; no reliable D call. The germline V and J ends were trimmed by 6 bases and 0 bases, with 9 bases remaining between them. In germline, CDR1 is DFQATT, CDR2 SNEGSKA (reference sequence). The CDR3 contains 13 residues.

In its sample, this clonotype was seen a few times. This chain uses TRBV7-2 with TRBJ2-5; D may be TRBD2 (5 bases). This CDR3 has 14 residues. The germline V and J ends were trimmed by 5 bases and 1 base, with 11 bases remaining between them. Looked up from germline, CDR1 is SGHTA and CDR2 is FQGNSA. The CDR3 here is CASSPGNPQETQYF. The CDR3 DNA follows: TGTGCCAGCAGCCCCGGGAACCCCCAAGAGACCCAGTACTTC.

Details on this clonotype: Possible read error: a much larger clone is one base away. This chain joins TRBV5-1 and TRBJ2-7, with 11 nucleotides matching TRBD2. The germline gives CDR1 SGHRS, CDR2 YFSETQ. The CDR3 sequence is 15 residues long. DNA for the CDR3: TGCGTCAGCAGCTCGACTAGCGGGGTCTCCTACGAGCAGTACTTC. Amino acids: CVSSSTSGVSYEQYF.

Many counts were recorded for this clonotype. This rearrangement joins TRBV6-2 or TRBV6-3 to TRBJ2-7; no clear D. Trimming removed 5 bases from V and 1 base from J, with 12 bases in between. This CDR3 has 14 amino acids. Germline-derived CDR1 and CDR2 are MNHEY and SVGEGT. The DNA of the CDR3 is TGTGCCAGCAGTGAGGACGGCGATTCCTACGAGCAGTACTTC. Translating it yields CASSEDGDSYEQYF.

At least ten counts were recorded for this clonotype. This chain joins TRBV12-3 or TRBV12-4 and TRBJ2-1; no reliable D call. V lost 0 bases to trimming and J lost 0 bases, with 9 bases between them. This CDR3 spans 16 amino acids. CDR3 nucleotides: TGTGCCAGCAGTTTAGCGCGAGCCTACTCCTACAATGAGCAGTTCTTC. It translates to CASSLARAYSYNEQFF.

Ten or more counts support this clonotype. The chain uses TRBV14 and TRBJ1-1, with D possibly matching TRBD1 (5 bases). V gave up 0 bases and J gave up 4 bases, with 12 bases separating them. The CDR3 covers 15 residues. The germline CDR1 and CDR2 sequences are SGHDN and FVKESK. The CDR3 nucleotides read TGTGCCAGCAGCCAAGAAGGGGCCAACCGCACTGAAGCTTTCTTT. Its protein product is CASSQEGANRTEAFF.

This clonotype was recorded at least ten times. V and J are TRBV20-1 and TRBJ2-5; D uncertain. The CDR3 has 13 residues. CDR1 and CDR2 (germline): DFQATT, SNEGSKA (reference sequence). The ends were cut back, 0 bases at V and 1 base at J, with 6 bases in the middle. CDR3 amino acids: CSARDLSQETQYF. CDR3 DNA: TGCAGTGCTAGAGATTTAAGCCAAGAGACCCAGTACTTC.

Of note for this clonotype: A much bigger clone sits one base away, suggesting this may be a read error. The CDR3 DNA follows: TGTGCCAGCAGCTTAGGGAGGACAGGGGAAGTCCAGCATTTT. Protein sequence: CASSLGRTGEVQHF. The chain has TRBV7-9 and TRBJ1-5, with 9 bases lining up with TRBD1. The CDR3 loop spans 14 amino acids. CDR1 is SEHNR and CDR2 is FQNEAQ in the germline V gene (reference sequence). Trimming cost V 1 base and J 12 bases; bases outside gene matches: 7.

Ten or more counts support this clonotype. The V gene is TRBV12-3 or TRBV12-4, the J gene TRBJ1-4, with 8 nucleotides matching TRBD1. With 4 bases clipped from V and 16 bases from J, the junction kept 8 bases outside the gene matches. The CDR3 covers 12 residues. CDR3 protein: CASSSLLGQGFF. Written as DNA, the CDR3 is TGTGCCAGCAGTTCCCTTTTAGGACAGGGGTTTTTT.

This clonotype was picked up many times. The J gene is TRBJ2-1, the V gene TRBV5-5; D is uncertain. Trimming shortened V by 2 bases and J by 5 bases, and 11 bases separated the two germline ends. CDR3 length: 14 residues. Germline V gene sequence: CDR1 SGHKS, CDR2 YYEKEE (reference sequence). Here the CDR3 reads CASSFESLNNEQFF. The CDR3, as DNA: TGTGCCAGCAGCTTTGAGTCCCTAAACAATGAGCAGTTCTTC.

This clonotype was seen many times. The chain is built from TRBV7-2 and TRBJ2-7; possibly TRBD1 or TRBD2 for D (6 bases each). CDR1 SGHTA and CDR2 FQGNSA come from the germline V gene. V gave up 1 base and J gave up 2 bases, with 15 bases separating them. This CDR3 has 16 amino acids. The CDR3 spells CASSLVAGGPPYEQYF. CDR3 coding DNA: TGTGCCAGCAGCTTAGTCGCTGGGGGGCCGCCCTACGAGCAGTACTTC.

This clonotype showed up many times. The chain is built from TRBV20-1 and TRBJ1-1; D unresolved. Germline CDR1 DFQATT, CDR2 SNEGSKA (reference sequence). The CDR3 contains 13 residues. V gave up 5 bases and J gave up 1 base, with 11 bases separating them. The CDR3 DNA follows: TGCAGTGCTGTACATGACTGGAACACTGAAGCTTTCTTT. It translates to CSAVHDWNTEAFF.

This clonotype showed up many times. The gene calls are TRBV6-5 and TRBJ1-5, with D perhaps TRBD1 (6 bases). The CDR3 contains 14 residues. The V gene's germline CDR1 is MNHEY and CDR2 SVGAGI. V lost 6 bases and J 4 bases, leaving 13 bases between the germline ends. CDR3 bases: TGTGCCAGCAGACCCACAGGGATGAATCAGCCCCAGCATTTT. It yields the protein CASRPTGMNQPQHF.

Ten or more counts support this clonotype. For the CDR3, the DNA is TGCAGTGCTAGAGAGCGTCGGACGCAATTTAATCAGCCCCAGCATTTT. Encoded protein: CSARERRTQFNQPQHF. The rearrangement joins TRBV20-1 to TRBJ1-5, with D hard to call. The CDR3 extends over 16 amino acids. The germline V gene encodes CDR1 DFQATT and CDR2 SNEGSKA (reference sequence). The ends were cut back, 0 bases at V and 4 bases at J, with 16 bases in the middle.

This clonotype has just a few counts. The chain combines TRBV11-3 with TRBJ2-1, with D tentatively TRBD2 (6 bases). Trimming pared 5 bases from V and 1 base from J, leaving 15 bases between. Germline V gene sequence: CDR1 SGHNT, CDR2 YENEEA. The CDR3 spans 16 residues. The CDR3: CASSANRGKSYNEQFF. The CDR3 nucleotides are TGTGCCAGCAGCGCGAACCGGGGGAAGTCCTACAATGAGCAGTTCTTC.

This clonotype has ten or more counts. J is TRBJ2-7 and V is TRBV6-2 or TRBV6-3, with TRBD1 as a possible D gene (6 bases). The germline V gene has CDR1 MNHEY and CDR2 SVGEGT. The CDR3 loop spans 12 amino acids. V lost 10 bases, J lost 3 bases, and 13 bases lay in between. The CDR3 here is CATTGRVYEQYF. The CDR3 coding sequence is TGTGCCACGACAGGTCGAGTCTACGAGCAGTACTTC.

This sequence joins TRBV7-6 and TRBJ1-6, with unresolved D. This CDR3 contains 16 residues. Germline V CDR1 and CDR2: SGHVS, FNYEAQ. Trimming stripped 1 base from V and 7 bases from J, with 14 bases between. CDR3 bases: TGTGCCAGCAGCTTAGGGCAGGCGGGTAGGAATTCACCCCTCCACTTT. Protein sequence: CASSLGQAGRNSPLHF.

In this sample, this clonotype turned up a few times. A much larger clone differs by one base, so this may be a read error. The chain links TRBV20-1 to TRBJ2-7; weak D call: TRBD2 (5 bases). CDR3 size: 13 residues. Per germline, CDR1 DFQATT and CDR2 SNEGSKA (reference sequence). Trimming pared 1 base from V and 7 bases from J, leaving 14 bases between. CDR3 sequence (DNA): TGCAGTGCTAGAGTTAAGGGCCGGAGGGAGCAGTACTTC. Residues: CSARVKGRREQYF.

This clonotype has ten or more counts. This rearrangement joins TRBV10-3 to TRBJ2-1, with 12 positions matching TRBD2. Germline V gene lookup returns CDR1 ENHRY and CDR2 SYGVKD. J lost 9 bases, V lost 4 bases, and 4 bases had no gene match. The CDR3 extends over 14 amino acids. CDR3 sequence (DNA): TGTGCCATCAGTGGGCTAGCGGGGGGGTCTGAGCAGTTCTTC. Amino acid sequence: CAISGLAGGSEQFF.

This CDR3 is CASSLAGGSTEAFF. The CDR3 DNA follows: TGCGCCAGCAGCTTGGCGGGGGGAAGCACTGAAGCTTTCTTT. The rearrangement uses TRBV5-1 and TRBJ1-1; possible D gene TRBD1, 5 bases. This CDR3 comprises 14 residues. Germline V gives CDR1 SGHRS, CDR2 YFSETQ. V was clipped by 0 bases and J by 4 bases, with 10 bases between them.

The chain couples TRBV5-1 to TRBJ1-3; the D is unclear. There are 13 residues in the CDR3. The V and J ends lost 4 bases and 7 bases respectively, with 12 bases between them. Germline V CDR1 and CDR2: SGHRS, YFSETQ. The CDR3 region has the DNA TGCGCCAGCAGCCCTGGCCCGGGGAACACCATATATTTT. Its protein product is CASSPGPGNTIYF.

This clonotype was found many times. This CDR3 is CASSSRGDGETQYF. The CDR3 DNA follows: TGCGCCAGCAGCTCGCGGGGGGATGGAGAGACCCAGTACTTC. The rearrangement uses TRBV5-1 and TRBJ2-5; TRBD2 matches at 8 bases. The germline V gene encodes CDR1 SGHRS and CDR2 YFSETQ. Trimming removed 3 bases from V and 4 bases from J; junction bases left unmatched: 5. The CDR3 runs to 14 residues. Using reference TRBV5-1 and TRBJ2-5 for the parts outside the CDR3, the full variable domain is KAGVTQTPRYLIKTRGQQVTLSCSPISGHRSVSWYQQTPGQGLQFLFEYFSETQRNKGNFPGRFSGRQFSNSRSEMNVSTLELGDSALYLCASSSRGDGETQYFGPGTRLLVL.

This clonotype showed up many times. The genes are TRBV5-1 and TRBJ2-5, with 11 bases fitting TRBD2. Germline V gene data show CDR1 as SGHRS and CDR2 as YFSETQ. V was clipped by 3 bases and J by 3 bases; unmatched bases: 1. CDR3 length: 14 residues. The DNA of the CDR3 is TGCGCCAGCAGCTCGGGACTAGCGGAAGAGACCCAGTACTTC. Protein: CASSSGLAEETQYF.

This clonotype was seen many times. This chain links TRBV7-2 with TRBJ2-7; 12 bases align to TRBD2. The CDR3 runs to 15 residues. Germline V CDR1 and CDR2: SGHTA, FQGNSA. With 5 bases clipped from V and 0 bases from J, the junction kept 2 bases outside the gene matches. The CDR3 loop is CASSRLAGDSYEQYF. The CDR3 DNA follows: TGTGCCAGCAGCCGACTAGCGGGGGACTCCTACGAGCAGTACTTC.